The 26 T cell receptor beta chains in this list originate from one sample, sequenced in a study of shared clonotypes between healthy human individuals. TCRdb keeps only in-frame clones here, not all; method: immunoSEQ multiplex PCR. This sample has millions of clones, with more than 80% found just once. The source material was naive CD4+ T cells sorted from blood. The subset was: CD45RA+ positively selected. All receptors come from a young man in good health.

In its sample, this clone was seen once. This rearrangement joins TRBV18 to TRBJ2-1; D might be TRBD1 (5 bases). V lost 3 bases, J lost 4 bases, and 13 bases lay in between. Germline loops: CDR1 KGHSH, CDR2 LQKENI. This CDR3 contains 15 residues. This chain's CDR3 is CASSPRGTFYNEQFF. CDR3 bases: TGTGCCAGCTCACCTAGGGGCACTTTTTACAATGAGCAGTTCTTC.

CDR3 residues: CSGRTSGGAEQFF. For the CDR3, the DNA is TGCAGCGGTCGGACTAGCGGGGGCGCTGAGCAGTTCTTC. V is TRBV29-1 and J is TRBJ2-1, with TRBD2 matching over 13 bases. Germline values: CDR1 SQVTM, CDR2 ANQGSEA. The length of the CDR3 is 13 residues. V lost 7 bases to trimming and J lost 9 bases; unmatched junction nucleotides: 6.

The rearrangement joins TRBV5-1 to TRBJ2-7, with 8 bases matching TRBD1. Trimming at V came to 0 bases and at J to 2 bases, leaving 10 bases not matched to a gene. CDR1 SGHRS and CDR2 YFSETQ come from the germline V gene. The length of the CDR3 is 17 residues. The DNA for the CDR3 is TGCGCCAGCAGCTTGGGCAGGGGGCGTCAAGGGGCCTACGAGCAGTACTTC. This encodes CASSLGRGRQGAYEQYF.

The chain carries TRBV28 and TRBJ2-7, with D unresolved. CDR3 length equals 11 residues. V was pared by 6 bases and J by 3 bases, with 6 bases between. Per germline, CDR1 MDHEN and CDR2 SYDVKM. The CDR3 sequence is CASRTYYEQYF. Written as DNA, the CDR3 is TGTGCCAGCAGAACGTACTACGAGCAGTACTTC. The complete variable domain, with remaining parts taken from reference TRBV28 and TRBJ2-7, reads DVKVTQSSRYLVKRTGEKVFLECVQDMDHENMFWYRQDPGLGLRLIYFSYDVKMKEKGDIPEGYSVSREKKERFSLILESASTNQTSMYLCASRTYYEQYFGPGTRLTVT.

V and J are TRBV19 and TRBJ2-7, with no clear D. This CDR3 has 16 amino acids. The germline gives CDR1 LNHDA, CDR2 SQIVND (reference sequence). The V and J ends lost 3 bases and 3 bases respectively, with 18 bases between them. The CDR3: CASSIGFDTHRYEQYF. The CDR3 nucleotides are TGTGCCAGTAGTATTGGGTTCGACACCCACCGCTACGAGCAGTACTTC.

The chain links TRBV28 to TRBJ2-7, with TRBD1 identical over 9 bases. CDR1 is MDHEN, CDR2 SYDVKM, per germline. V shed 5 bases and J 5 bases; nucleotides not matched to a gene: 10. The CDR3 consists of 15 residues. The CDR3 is CASSPLGQGGNEQYF. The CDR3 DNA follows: TGTGCCAGCAGTCCCTTGGGACAGGGAGGGAACGAGCAGTACTTC.

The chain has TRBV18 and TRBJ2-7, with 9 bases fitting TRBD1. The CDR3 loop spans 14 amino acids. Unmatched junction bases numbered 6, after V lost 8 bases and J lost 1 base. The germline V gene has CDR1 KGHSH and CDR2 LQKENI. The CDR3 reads CASAPTGGSYEQYF. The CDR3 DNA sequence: TGTGCCAGCGCGCCGACAGGGGGATCCTACGAGCAGTACTTC.

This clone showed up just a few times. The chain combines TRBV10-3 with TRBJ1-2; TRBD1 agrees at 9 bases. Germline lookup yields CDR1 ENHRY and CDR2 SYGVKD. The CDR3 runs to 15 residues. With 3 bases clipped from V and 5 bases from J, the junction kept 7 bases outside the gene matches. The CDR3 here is CAISETAGTGYGYTF. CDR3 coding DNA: TGTGCCATCAGTGAAACCGCCGGGACAGGGTATGGCTACACCTTC.

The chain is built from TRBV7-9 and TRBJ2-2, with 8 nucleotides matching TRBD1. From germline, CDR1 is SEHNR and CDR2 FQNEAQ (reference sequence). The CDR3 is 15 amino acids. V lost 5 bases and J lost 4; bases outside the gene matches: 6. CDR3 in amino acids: CASSPQGAGTGELFF. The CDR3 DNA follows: TGTGCCAGCAGCCCCCAGGGGGCTGGCACCGGGGAGCTGTTTTTT.

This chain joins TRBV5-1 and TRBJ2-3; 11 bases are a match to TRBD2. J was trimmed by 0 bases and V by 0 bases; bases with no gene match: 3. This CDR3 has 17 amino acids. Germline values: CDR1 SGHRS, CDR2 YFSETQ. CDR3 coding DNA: TGCGCCAGCAGCTTGGGACTAGCGGGAACTAGCACAGATACGCAGTATTTT. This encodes CASSLGLAGTSTDTQYF.

The CDR3 DNA sequence: TGTGCCAGCAGTGACCTGGACCGGGCCCCCTACGAGCAGTACTTC. It translates to CASSDLDRAPYEQYF. This chain links TRBV25-1 with TRBJ2-7; no definite D call. Trimming cost V 3 bases and J 2 bases, with 14 bases left between them. Per the germline V gene, CDR1 is MGHDK and CDR2 is SYGVNS. This CDR3 contains 15 residues.

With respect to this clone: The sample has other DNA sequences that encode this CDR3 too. CDR3 in amino acids: CASSLAADYGYTF. CDR3 nucleotides: TGTGCCAGCAGCTTAGCCGCAGACTATGGCTACACCTTC. The chain employs TRBV7-2 and TRBJ1-2; no clear D gene. CDR3 length equals 13 residues. Germline-derived CDR1 and CDR2 are SGHTA and FQGNSA. V gave up 0 bases and J gave up 3 bases, with 5 bases separating them. The entire variable domain, with the rest obtained from reference TRBV7-2 and TRBJ1-2, is as follows: GAGVSQSPSNKVTEKGKDVELRCDPISGHTALYWYRQSLGQGLEFLIYFQGNSAPDKSGLPSDRFSAERTGGSVSTLTIQRTQQEDSAVYLCASSLAADYGYTFGSGTRLTVV.

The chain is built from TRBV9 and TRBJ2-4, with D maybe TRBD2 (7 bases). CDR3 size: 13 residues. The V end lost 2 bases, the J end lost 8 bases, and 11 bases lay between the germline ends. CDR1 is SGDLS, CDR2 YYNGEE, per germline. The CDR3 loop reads CASSVEGGHIQYF. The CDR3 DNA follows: TGTGCCAGCAGCGTCGAGGGGGGGCACATTCAGTACTTC. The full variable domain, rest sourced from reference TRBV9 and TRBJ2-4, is DSGVTQTPKHLITATGQRVTLRCSPRSGDLSVYWYQQSLDQGLQFLIQYYNGEERAKGNILERFSAQQFPDLHSELNLSSLELGDSALYFCASSVEGGHIQYFGAGTRLSVL.

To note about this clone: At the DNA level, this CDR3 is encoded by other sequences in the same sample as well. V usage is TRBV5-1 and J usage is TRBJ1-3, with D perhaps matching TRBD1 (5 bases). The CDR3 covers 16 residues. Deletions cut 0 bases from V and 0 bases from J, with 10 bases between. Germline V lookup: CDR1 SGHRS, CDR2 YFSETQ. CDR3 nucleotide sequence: TGCGCCAGCAGCTTGGCCGGGGGAAACTCTGGAAACACCATATATTTT. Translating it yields CASSLAGGNSGNTIYF. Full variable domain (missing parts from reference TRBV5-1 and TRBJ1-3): KAGVTQTPRYLIKTRGQQVTLSCSPISGHRSVSWYQQTPGQGLQFLFEYFSETQRNKGNFPGRFSGRQFSNSRSEMNVSTLELGDSALYLCASSLAGGNSGNTIYFGEGSWLTVV.

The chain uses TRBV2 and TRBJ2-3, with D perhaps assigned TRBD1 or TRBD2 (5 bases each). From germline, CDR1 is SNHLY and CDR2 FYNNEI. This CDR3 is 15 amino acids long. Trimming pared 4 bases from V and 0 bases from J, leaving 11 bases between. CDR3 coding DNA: TGTGCCAGCAGTGGAGTCGGGACCAGCACAGATACGCAGTATTTT. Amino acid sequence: CASSGVGTSTDTQYF.

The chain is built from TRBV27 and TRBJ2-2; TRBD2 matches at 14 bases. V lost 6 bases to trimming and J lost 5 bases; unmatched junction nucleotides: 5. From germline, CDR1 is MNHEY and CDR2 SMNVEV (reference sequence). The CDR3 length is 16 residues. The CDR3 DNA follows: TGTGCCAGCAGGTTGACTAGCGGGGGGGCTACCGGGGAGCTGTTTTTT. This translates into CASRLTSGGATGELFF.

The CDR3 loop is CATIPGTNTGELFF. CDR3 nucleotides: TGTGCCACCATACCAGGGACTAACACCGGGGAGCTGTTTTTT. This sequence joins TRBV6-6 and TRBJ2-2, with TRBD2 as a possible D gene (6 bases). CDR1 is MNHNY and CDR2 is SVGAGI in the germline V gene (reference sequence). The CDR3 is made up of 14 amino acids. With 10 bases removed from V and 2 bases from J, the gap between germline ends came to 14 bases.

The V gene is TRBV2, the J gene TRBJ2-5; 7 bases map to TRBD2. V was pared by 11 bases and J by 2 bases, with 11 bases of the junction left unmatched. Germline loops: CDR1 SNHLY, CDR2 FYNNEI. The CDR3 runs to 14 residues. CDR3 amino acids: CASNPGLTQETQYF. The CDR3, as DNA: TGTGCCTCCAACCCGGGACTAACACAAGAGACCCAGTACTTC.

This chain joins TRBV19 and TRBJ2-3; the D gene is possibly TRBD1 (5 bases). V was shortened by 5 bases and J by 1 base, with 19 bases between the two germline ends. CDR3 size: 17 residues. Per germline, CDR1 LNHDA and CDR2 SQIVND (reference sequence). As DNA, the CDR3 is TGTGCCAGTAGTTCCCTAGGGGCGCAATTTCGCACAGATACGCAGTATTTT. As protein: CASSSLGAQFRTDTQYF.

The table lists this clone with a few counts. Here the CDR3 DNA reads TGTGCCAGCAGTGCCCACGGGAAACCCTACAATGAGCAGTTCTTC. Its translation is CASSAHGKPYNEQFF. The rearrangement links TRBV25-1 to TRBJ2-1, with D possibly matching TRBD2 (5 bases). In germline, CDR1 is MGHDK, CDR2 SYGVNS. V lost 4 bases and J lost 2, with 12 bases in between. CDR3 size: 15 residues.

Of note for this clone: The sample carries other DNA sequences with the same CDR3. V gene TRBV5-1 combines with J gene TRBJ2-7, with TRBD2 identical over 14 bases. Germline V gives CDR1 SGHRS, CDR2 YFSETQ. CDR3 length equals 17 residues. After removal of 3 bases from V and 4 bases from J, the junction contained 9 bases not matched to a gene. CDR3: CASSSGLAGGPGYEQYF. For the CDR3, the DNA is TGCGCCAGCAGCTCAGGACTAGCGGGGGGCCCTGGGTACGAGCAGTACTTC.

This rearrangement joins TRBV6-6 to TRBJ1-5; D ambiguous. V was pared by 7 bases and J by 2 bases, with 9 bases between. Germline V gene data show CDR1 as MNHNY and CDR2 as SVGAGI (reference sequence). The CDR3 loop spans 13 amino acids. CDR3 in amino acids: CASTERGNQPQHF. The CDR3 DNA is TGTGCCAGCACCGAGAGAGGCAATCAGCCCCAGCATTTT.

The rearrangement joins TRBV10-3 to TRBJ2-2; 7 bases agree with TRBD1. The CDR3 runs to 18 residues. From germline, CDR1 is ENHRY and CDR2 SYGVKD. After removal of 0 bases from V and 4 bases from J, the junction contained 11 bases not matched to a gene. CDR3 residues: CAISESGDRRVTTGELFF. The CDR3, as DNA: TGTGCCATCAGTGAGTCCGGGGACAGAAGAGTTACCACCGGGGAGCTGTTTTTT.

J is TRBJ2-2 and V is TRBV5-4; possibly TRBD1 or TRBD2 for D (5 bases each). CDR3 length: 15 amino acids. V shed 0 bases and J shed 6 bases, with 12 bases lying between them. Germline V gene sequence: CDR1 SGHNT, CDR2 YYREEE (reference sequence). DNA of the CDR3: TGTGCCAGCAGCTTGGCTGGGACCAAGGCCGGGGAGCTGTTTTTT. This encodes CASSLAGTKAGELFF.

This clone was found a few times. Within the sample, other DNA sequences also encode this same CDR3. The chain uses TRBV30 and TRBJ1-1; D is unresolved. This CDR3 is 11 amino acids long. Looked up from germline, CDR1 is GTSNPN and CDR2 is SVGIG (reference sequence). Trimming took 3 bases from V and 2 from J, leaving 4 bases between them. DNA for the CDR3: TGTGCCTGGAGAGAAAACACTGAAGCTTTCTTT. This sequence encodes CAWRENTEAFF.

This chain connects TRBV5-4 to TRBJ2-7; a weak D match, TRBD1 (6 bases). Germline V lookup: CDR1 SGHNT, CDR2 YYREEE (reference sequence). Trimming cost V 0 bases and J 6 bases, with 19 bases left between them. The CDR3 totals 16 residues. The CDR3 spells CASSLASRKQGSEQYF. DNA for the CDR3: TGTGCCAGCAGCTTGGCCTCAAGAAAACAGGGTTCCGAGCAGTACTTC.